A single sample is the source of the 21 T cell receptor beta chains below, sequenced in a study of cytomegalovirus exposure and HLA in healthy donors. Primers: 60 Vbeta forward and 13 Jbeta reverse. Sequencing used immunoSEQ multiplex PCR; TCRdb keeps in-frame clones, though not all of them. The table lists fewer than 250,000 clones, about four fifths of them singletons. Sequences were obtained from PBMCs. All receptors derive from a man aged 30 to 39 in good health and CMV-seropositive.

The rearrangement uses TRBV11-2 and TRBJ2-7; 8 bases are a match to TRBD2. This CDR3 region has 14 residues. Germline values: CDR1 SGHAT, CDR2 FQNNGV. V was pared by 4 bases and J by 3 bases, with 5 bases of the junction left unmatched. The CDR3, as DNA: TGTGCCAGCAGCTCGTTAGCGGGGATCTACGAGCAGTACTTC. Amino acid sequence: CASSSLAGIYEQYF.

V is TRBV10-3 and J is TRBJ1-1, with 7 positions matching TRBD1. The V gene end was trimmed by 11 bases and the J gene end by 6 bases; junction bases not matched to a gene: 12. The CDR3 is 13 residues long. Germline assignment: CDR1 ENHRY and CDR2 SYGVKD. CDR3 residues: CAATGQVNSEAFF. CDR3 nucleotides: TGTGCCGCGACCGGACAGGTCAATTCTGAAGCTTTCTTT.

A few counts support this clone. The rearrangement links TRBV6-1 to TRBJ2-1, with D perhaps TRBD2 (7 bases). V was clipped by 8 bases and J by 5 bases, with 19 bases between them. Germline CDR1 is MNHNS and CDR2 is SASEGT. There are 15 residues in the CDR3. DNA for the CDR3: TGTGCCAGCTTCCCTGGGGGGGGGCAAGACAATGAGCAGTTCTTC. It is translated as CASFPGGGQDNEQFF.

The CDR3 DNA sequence: TGTGCCAGCAGGGAAGGACAGGGTAACTATGGCTACACCTTC. Residues: CASREGQGNYGYTF. The V gene is TRBV6-6, the J gene TRBJ1-2; 8 nucleotides match TRBD1. The CDR3 contains 14 residues. The V and J ends lost 6 bases and 1 base, in that order; junction bases with no gene match: 4. The germline V gene encodes CDR1 MNHNY and CDR2 SVGAGI (reference sequence).

The V call is TRBV5-1, the J call TRBJ2-6; a possible D gene is TRBD2 (5 bases). V lost 6 bases, J lost 4 bases, and 17 bases lay in between. The CDR3 totals 16 residues. Per the germline V gene, CDR1 is SGHRS and CDR2 is YFSETQ. For the CDR3, the DNA is TGCGCCAGCATGGTGGCAGGAGGAACCGGGGCCAACGTCCTGACTTTC. Its translation: CASMVAGGTGANVLTF. The full variable domain, its missing parts supplied by reference TRBV5-1 and TRBJ2-6, is KAGVTQTPRYLIKTRGQQVTLSCSPISGHRSVSWYQQTPGQGLQFLFEYFSETQRNKGNFPGRFSGRQFSNSRSEMNVSTLELGDSALYLCASMVAGGTGANVLTFGAGSRLTVL.

The rearrangement uses TRBV19 and TRBJ1-2, with D possibly TRBD1 on 5 matching bases. This CDR3 is 16 amino acids long. The germline V gene has CDR1 LNHDA and CDR2 SQIVND (reference sequence). V lost 1 base, J lost 2 bases, and 14 bases lay in between. In DNA form, the CDR3 reads TGTGCCAGTAGTATAGGTGGCGGAGGGGTGAACTATGGCTACACCTTC. As protein: CASSIGGGGVNYGYTF.

V gene TRBV7-2 combines with J gene TRBJ2-3; weak D call: TRBD2 (6 bases). The CDR3 runs to 16 residues. CDR1 and CDR2 from the germline V gene are SGHTA and FQGNSA. Trimming took 2 bases from V and 3 from J, leaving 15 bases between them. Here the CDR3 DNA reads TGTGCCAGCAGCTTACCGGGGAAGGGAGGTACAGATACGCAGTATTTT. Protein product: CASSLPGKGGTDTQYF. The full variable domain, completed using reference TRBV7-2 and TRBJ2-3, is GAGVSQSPSNKVTEKGKDVELRCDPISGHTALYWYRQSLGQGLEFLIYFQGNSAPDKSGLPSDRFSAERTGGSVSTLTIQRTQQEDSAVYLCASSLPGKGGTDTQYFGPGTRLTVL.

The chain joins TRBV25-1 to TRBJ2-7; 9 bases are a match to TRBD1. Per the germline V gene, CDR1 is MGHDK and CDR2 is SYGVNS. Trimming removed 4 bases from V and 4 bases from J; junction bases left unmatched: 8. The CDR3 contains 15 residues. CDR3 in DNA: TGTGCCAGCAGTGCCTCCGGGACAGGGAGGTACGAGCAGTACTTC. It yields the protein CASSASGTGRYEQYF.

This clone was recorded only once. This sequence joins TRBV11-2 and TRBJ1-2; 9 bases are a match to TRBD1. CDR3 size: 15 residues. Trimming took 6 bases from V and 2 from J; bases not matched to a gene: 7. In germline, CDR1 is SGHAT, CDR2 FQNNGV. CDR3 region: CASRHTGGTNYGYTF. In nucleotides, the CDR3 is TGTGCCAGCAGACACACAGGGGGCACCAACTATGGCTACACCTTC.

This chain uses TRBV5-4 with TRBJ2-5, with 11 bases aligning to TRBD2. The germline V gene encodes CDR1 SGHNT and CDR2 YYREEE (reference sequence). The V segment lost 0 bases and the J segment 2 bases; nucleotides outside the gene matches: 0. The CDR3 runs to 15 residues. CDR3 sequence: CASSLVAGGQETQYF. CDR3 nucleotide sequence: TGTGCCAGCAGCTTGGTAGCGGGGGGGCAAGAGACCCAGTACTTC.

About this clone itself: The sample contains more than one DNA sequence encoding this CDR3. The chain has TRBV18 and TRBJ2-2; D remains ambiguous. Germline lookup yields CDR1 KGHSH and CDR2 LQKENI. The CDR3 spans 13 residues. With 3 bases removed from V and 0 bases from J, the gap between germline ends came to 2 bases. CDR3 coding DNA: TGTGCCAGCTCACCCTCGAACACCGGGGAGCTGTTTTTT. As protein: CASSPSNTGELFF.

Points on this clone: The germline gene is not matched at one end of the junction; a read error may be the cause. This chain links TRBV7-7 with TRBJ2-1; 13 positions match TRBD2. The CDR3 runs 15 residues. Germline V CDR1 and CDR2: SSHAT, FNYEAQ (reference sequence). This CDR3 is CASSLLAGGDNEQFF. CDR3 nucleotides: TGTGCTAGCAGCCTACTAGCGGGAGGGGACAATGAGCAGTTCTTC.

The chain is built from TRBV7-2 and TRBJ2-7, with 7 positions matching TRBD1. Germline V gene lookup returns CDR1 SGHTA and CDR2 FQGNSA. The trim removed 2 bases at V and 2 bases at J, leaving 6 bases unmatched. CDR3 length: 15 residues. The chain's CDR3 is CASSLSGQTTYEQYF. The DNA of the CDR3 is TGTGCCAGCAGCTTATCGGGACAGACCACCTACGAGCAGTACTTC.

This clone was counted a few times. The V call is TRBV5-1, the J call TRBJ2-7; 10 bases line up with TRBD1. V shed 5 bases and J 4 bases; nucleotides not matched to a gene: 3. Germline V gene lookup returns CDR1 SGHRS and CDR2 YFSETQ. The CDR3 totals 13 residues. For the CDR3, the DNA is TGCGCCAGCAGGGGACAGGGGTCATACGAGCAGTACTTC. It codes for CASRGQGSYEQYF.

The chain carries TRBV10-3 and TRBJ2-7; a weak D match, TRBD1 (5 bases). Trimming removed 0 bases at V and 6 bases at J, with 21 bases between. The CDR3 consists of 17 residues. In germline, CDR1 is ENHRY, CDR2 SYGVKD. This chain's CDR3 is CAISESSIRALRREQYF. In DNA form, the CDR3 reads TGTGCCATCAGTGAGTCCTCAATCAGGGCGTTGAGACGCGAGCAGTACTTC.

This chain uses TRBV29-1 with TRBJ2-5, with TRBD1 matching over 7 bases. The V gene end was trimmed by 5 bases and the J gene end by 4 bases; junction bases not matched to a gene: 10. Germline V CDR1 and CDR2: SQVTM, ANQGSEA. The CDR3 totals 14 residues. CDR3 region: CSVKRDREGETQYF. DNA for the CDR3: TGCAGCGTTAAGAGGGACAGAGAGGGAGAGACCCAGTACTTC.

This chain connects TRBV6-1 to TRBJ1-3, with 8 bases matching TRBD1. Germline loops: CDR1 MNHNS, CDR2 SASEGT. The length of the CDR3 is 17 residues. V shed 2 bases and J 2 bases; nucleotides not matched to a gene: 8. CDR3 sequence reads: CASSESVRTGPGNTIYF. Here the CDR3 DNA reads TGTGCCAGCAGTGAATCGGTTCGGACAGGGCCTGGAAACACCATATATTTT.

This sequence joins TRBV6-6 and TRBJ2-7, with D tentatively TRBD1 (5 bases). V shed 2 bases and J shed 1 base, with 6 bases lying between them. Germline V gives CDR1 MNHNY, CDR2 SVGAGI (reference sequence). CDR3 length: 13 amino acids. The CDR3 sequence is CASSYDSSYEQYF. Here the CDR3 DNA reads TGTGCCAGCAGTTACGACAGTTCCTACGAGCAGTACTTC.

This chain joins TRBV4-3 and TRBJ1-2, with 8 bases lining up with TRBD1. Per the germline V gene, CDR1 is LGHNA and CDR2 is YSLEER. Trimming removed 0 bases from V and 10 bases from J; junction bases left unmatched: 10. CDR3 length: 15 residues. CDR3 protein: CASSQDHGQGRHYTF. CDR3 nucleotide sequence: TGCGCCAGCAGCCAAGACCATGGACAGGGTCGGCACTACACCTTC.

This chain joins TRBV7-2 and TRBJ1-3, with a tentative D call TRBD1 (5 bases). The CDR3 is 15 amino acids. The V gene lost 2 bases and the J gene lost 0 bases, with 8 bases spanning the gap. From germline, CDR1 is SGHTA and CDR2 FQGNSA. CDR3 in DNA: TGTGCCAGCAGCTTACGACAGATCTCTGGAAACACCATATATTTT. Translation gives CASSLRQISGNTIYF.

V is TRBV12-5 and J is TRBJ1-3; possibly TRBD1 for D (5 bases). The CDR3 is 14 residues long. Trimming shortened V by 11 bases and J by 0 bases, and 14 bases separated the two germline ends. Germline V gene lookup returns CDR1 LGHNT and CDR2 FRNRAP. The CDR3 region is CAVAGDFSGNTIYF. CDR3 DNA sequence: TGTGCTGTGGCGGGGGATTTCTCTGGAAACACCATATATTTT.